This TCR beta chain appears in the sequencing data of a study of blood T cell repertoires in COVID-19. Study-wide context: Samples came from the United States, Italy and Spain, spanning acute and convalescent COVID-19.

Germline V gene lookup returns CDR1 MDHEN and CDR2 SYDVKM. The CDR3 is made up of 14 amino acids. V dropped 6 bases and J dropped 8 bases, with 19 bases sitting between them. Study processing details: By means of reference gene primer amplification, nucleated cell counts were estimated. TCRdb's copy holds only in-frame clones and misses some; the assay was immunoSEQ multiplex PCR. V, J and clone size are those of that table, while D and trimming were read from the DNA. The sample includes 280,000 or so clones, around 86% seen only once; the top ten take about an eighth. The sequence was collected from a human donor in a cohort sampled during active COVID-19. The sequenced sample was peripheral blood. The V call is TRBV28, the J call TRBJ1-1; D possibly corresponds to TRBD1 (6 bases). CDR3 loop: CASSYAGAKGEAFF. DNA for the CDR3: TGTGCCAGCAGCTATGCAGGGGCAAAAGGAGAAGCTTTCTTT. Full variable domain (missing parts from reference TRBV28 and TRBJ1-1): DVKVTQSSRYLVKRTGEKVFLECVQDMDHENMFWYRQDPGLGLRLIYFSYDVKMKEKGDIPEGYSVSREKKERFSLILESASTNQTSMYLCASSYAGAKGEAFFGQGTRLTVV.